Below are 5 T cell receptor beta chains sequenced from a single sample in a study of neurological immune-mediated disorders. Via MiXCR, TCRdb re-called the 5' RACE reads, giving one row per CDR3 protein. The table has more than 20,000 distinct CDR3 sequences, over 10% seen once. Described time point: technical triplicate 1. Sequencing was carried out using CD4+ T cells from blood. These receptors were obtained from a female donor with HTLV-1-associated myelopathy (HAM/TSP).

This clonotype was observed at least ten times. The rearrangement links TRBV20-1 to TRBJ2-1, with TRBD2 matching 14 bases. V shed 3 bases, J shed 6 bases, and the junction held 1 base outside the gene matches. The CDR3 extends over 14 amino acids. Germline CDR1 and CDR2: DFQATT and SNEGSKA (reference sequence). CDR3 bases: TGCAGTGCTAGTGGACTAGCGGGGGGCAATGAGCAGTTCTTC. It yields the protein CSASGLAGGNEQFF.

By share, this clonotype ranks as large. The V call is TRBV5-1, the J call TRBJ2-2; a weak D match, TRBD2 (5 bases). Trimming removed 3 bases at V and 2 bases at J, with 8 bases between. CDR1 and CDR2 from the germline V gene are SGHRS and YFSETQ. The length of the CDR3 is 14 residues. CDR3 in amino acids: CASSWTPNTGELFF. The CDR3, as DNA: TGCGCCAGCAGCTGGACTCCTAACACCGGGGAGCTGTTTTTT.

This clonotype was recorded many times. J is TRBJ2-4 and V is TRBV18, with unresolved D. Trimming took off 8 bases at V and 8 bases at J, with 7 bases between the two ends. The CDR3 has 10 amino acids. CDR1 is KGHSH and CDR2 is LQKENI in the germline V gene. Written as DNA, the CDR3 is TGTGCCAGCAAACGGGACATTCAGTACTTC. This gives the protein CASKRDIQYF.

This clonotype was detected ten times or more. The rearrangement links TRBV6-1 to TRBJ2-7; 9 bases are a match to TRBD2. Germline V CDR1 and CDR2: MNHNS, SASEGT. J lost 2 bases, V lost 6 bases, and 11 bases had no gene match. The CDR3 extends over 16 amino acids. The DNA for the CDR3 is TGTGCCAGCAGGGCGTGGGGGACTAGCACTCCCTACGAGCAGTACTTC. This sequence encodes CASRAWGTSTPYEQYF.

This clonotype was seen ten or more times. The chain recombines TRBV2 with TRBJ2-5, with D possibly matching TRBD1 (6 bases). Germline-derived CDR1 and CDR2 are SNHLY and FYNNEI. V gave up 4 bases and J gave up 1 base, with 10 bases separating them. The CDR3 runs to 14 residues. CDR3 in amino acids: CASSGGPIQETQYF. CDR3 nucleotide sequence: TGTGCCAGCAGTGGGGGGCCTATCCAAGAGACCCAGTACTTC.